The 14 T cell receptor beta chains listed next were all sequenced from one sample in a study of tumor-infiltrating lymphocytes in localized non-small cell lung cancer. Repertoires were generated with immunoSEQ multiplex PCR, while TCRdb's copy carries only in-frame clones and drops some. The table includes approximately 9,500 clones, roughly 80% detected once. Sequenced sample: uninvolved lung tissue not adjacent to the tumor. The origin of the receptors is a human donor with non-small cell lung cancer.

The genes are TRBV5-1 and TRBJ2-1, with 10 bases aligning to TRBD2. From germline, CDR1 is SGHRS and CDR2 YFSETQ. The CDR3 runs 17 residues. Trimming cost V 3 bases and J 7 bases; bases outside gene matches: 13. The CDR3 region has the DNA TGCGCCAGCAGCTCGGAACCTAGCGGGAGAAATAGAAATGAGCAGTTCTTC. Protein: CASSSEPSGRNRNEQFF.

J is TRBJ1-6 and V is TRBV6-1; D call uncertain. V was shortened by 8 bases and J by 7 bases, with 3 bases between the two germline ends. Germline CDR1 MNHNS, CDR2 SASEGT. This CDR3 is 10 amino acids long. CDR3 sequence (DNA): TGTGCCAGCCACAATTCACCCCTCCACTTT. This gives the protein CASHNSPLHF.

The genes are TRBV6-5 and TRBJ2-6, with D perhaps matching TRBD2 (6 bases). Deletions cut 2 bases from V and 0 bases from J, with 8 bases between. CDR3 length: 16 amino acids. Germline CDR1 MNHEY, CDR2 SVGAGI. CDR3 amino acids: CASSYGGISGANVLTF. CDR3 nucleotide sequence: TGTGCCAGCAGTTACGGGGGGATCTCTGGGGCCAACGTCCTGACTTTC.

The chain links TRBV6-1 to TRBJ2-2; maybe TRBD1 (5 bases). Per germline, CDR1 MNHNS and CDR2 SASEGT. The CDR3 is 15 amino acids. Trimming left V 1 base short and J 0 bases short, with 6 bases between. The CDR3 bases are TGTGCCAGCAGTGAAGAGACAGCGAACACCGGGGAGCTGTTTTTT. It encodes CASSEETANTGELFF.

This chain uses TRBV7-3 with TRBJ1-1; D is unresolved. The CDR3 spans 13 residues. Germline lookup yields CDR1 SGHTA and CDR2 FQGTGA. Trimming cost V 8 bases and J 2 bases, with 12 bases left between them. CDR3 nucleotide sequence: TGTGCCAGCTTGGAACAGCCCAACACTGAAGCTTTCTTT. Its translation is CASLEQPNTEAFF.

There are a few counts of this clone. The CDR3 reads CAWNTGPRETQYF. CDR3 DNA sequence: TGTGCCTGGAACACGGGGCCACGGGAGACCCAGTACTTC. This rearrangement joins TRBV30 to TRBJ2-5; D is tentatively TRBD1 or TRBD2 (5 bases each). Per germline, CDR1 GTSNPN and CDR2 SVGIG (reference sequence). The CDR3 sequence is 13 residues long. V was trimmed by 4 bases and J by 5 bases, leaving 14 bases between them.

The chain has TRBV19 and TRBJ1-5; weak D call: TRBD1 (5 bases). The length of the CDR3 is 15 residues. Germline V gene data show CDR1 as LNHDA and CDR2 as SQIVND (reference sequence). V was clipped by 5 bases and J by 0 bases, with 11 bases between them. CDR3: CASSRDGDSNQPQHF. The CDR3 coding sequence is TGTGCCAGTAGTCGGGACGGAGATAGCAATCAGCCCCAGCATTTT.

The V gene is TRBV27, the J gene TRBJ1-5; D call uncertain. CDR3 length: 12 amino acids. CDR1 and CDR2 (germline): MNHEY, SMNVEV (reference sequence). V was shortened by 6 bases and J by 0 bases, with 3 bases between the two germline ends. CDR3 DNA: TGTGCCAGCAGGAGTAGCAATCAGCCCCAGCATTTT. The encoded protein is CASRSSNQPQHF.

The V and J genes are TRBV5-6 and TRBJ2-5; D is possibly TRBD2 (5 bases). The germline V gene has CDR1 SGHDT and CDR2 YYEEEE. Trimming took off 2 bases at V and 2 bases at J, with 13 bases between the two ends. CDR3 length: 15 amino acids. This CDR3 is CASSLKRDQQETQYF. For the CDR3, the DNA is TGTGCCAGCAGCTTAAAACGGGATCAACAAGAGACCCAGTACTTC.

This chain connects TRBV7-2 to TRBJ2-5; D call uncertain. V lost 5 bases and J 5 bases, leaving 18 bases between the germline ends. The V gene's germline CDR1 is SGHTA and CDR2 FQGNSA. The CDR3 loop spans 15 amino acids. CDR3 region: CASSPDRATPETQYF. The CDR3, as DNA: TGTGCCAGCAGCCCAGACCGGGCCACCCCGGAGACCCAGTACTTC.

The chain uses TRBV27 and TRBJ1-1; D is possibly TRBD1 (6 bases). Trimming took 2 bases from V and 7 from J, leaving 17 bases between them. The germline V gene encodes CDR1 MNHEY and CDR2 SMNVEV (reference sequence). The CDR3 has 15 amino acids. The CDR3 is CASSLLAKKTGEAFF. CDR3 sequence (DNA): TGTGCCAGCAGTTTACTCGCGAAAAAGACAGGTGAAGCTTTCTTT.

The chain couples TRBV6-5 to TRBJ2-3; 7 nucleotides line up with TRBD2. Germline lookup yields CDR1 MNHEY and CDR2 SVGAGI. The length of the CDR3 is 15 residues. J was trimmed by 4 bases and V by 2 bases; bases with no gene match: 6. In DNA, the CDR3 is TGTGCCAGCAGTTACGGCGGGAGTCGATCAGATACGCAGTATTTT. Protein: CASSYGGSRSDTQYF.

This rearrangement joins TRBV19 to TRBJ1-5; no reliable D call. The V end was cut by 3 bases, the J end by 0 bases, with 9 bases between. The length of the CDR3 is 15 residues. CDR1 is LNHDA, CDR2 SQIVND, per germline (reference sequence). CDR3 in amino acids: CASSIGQNSNQPQHF. The CDR3 DNA is TGTGCCAGTAGTATCGGCCAGAATAGCAATCAGCCCCAGCATTTT.

The gene calls are TRBV5-6 and TRBJ2-5, with TRBD2 identical over 10 bases. Per the germline V gene, CDR1 is SGHDT and CDR2 is YYEEEE. The CDR3 spans 15 residues. V trimming: 2 bases; J trimming: 2 bases; junction bases outside the gene matches: 3. The CDR3 DNA is TGTGCCAGCAGCTTAGGACTAGCGGCACAAGAGACCCAGTACTTC. Amino acids: CASSLGLAAQETQYF. The full variable domain, completed using reference TRBV5-6 and TRBJ2-5, is DAGVTQSPTHLIKTRGQQVTLRCSPKSGHDTVSWYQQALGQGPQFIFQYYEEEERQRGNFPDRFSGHQFPNYSSELNVNALLLGDSALYLCASSLGLAAQETQYFGPGTRLLVL.